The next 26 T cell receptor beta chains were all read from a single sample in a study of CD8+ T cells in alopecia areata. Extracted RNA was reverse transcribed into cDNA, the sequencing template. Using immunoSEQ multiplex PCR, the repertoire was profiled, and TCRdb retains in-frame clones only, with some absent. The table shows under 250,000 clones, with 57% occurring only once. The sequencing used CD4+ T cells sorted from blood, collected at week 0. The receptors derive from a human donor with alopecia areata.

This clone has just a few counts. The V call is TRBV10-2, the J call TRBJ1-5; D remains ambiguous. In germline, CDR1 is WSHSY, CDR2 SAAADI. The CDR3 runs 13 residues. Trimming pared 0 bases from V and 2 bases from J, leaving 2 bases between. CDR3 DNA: TGCGCCAGCAGTGAGTCGGGCAATCAGCCCCAGCATTTT. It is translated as CASSESGNQPQHF.

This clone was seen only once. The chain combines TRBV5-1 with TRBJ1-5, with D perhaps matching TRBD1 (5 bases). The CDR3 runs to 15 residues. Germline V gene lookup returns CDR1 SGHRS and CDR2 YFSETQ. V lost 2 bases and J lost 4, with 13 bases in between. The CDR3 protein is CASSLGGANNQPQHF. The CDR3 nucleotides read TGCGCCAGCAGCTTAGGAGGGGCTAATAATCAGCCCCAGCATTTT.

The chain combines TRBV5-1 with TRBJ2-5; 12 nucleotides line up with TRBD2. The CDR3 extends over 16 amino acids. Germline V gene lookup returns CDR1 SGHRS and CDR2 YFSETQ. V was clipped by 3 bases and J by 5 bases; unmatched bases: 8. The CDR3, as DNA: TGCGCCAGCAGCTCCAACCCTAGCGGGAGGGAGGAGACCCAGTACTTC. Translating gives CASSSNPSGREETQYF.

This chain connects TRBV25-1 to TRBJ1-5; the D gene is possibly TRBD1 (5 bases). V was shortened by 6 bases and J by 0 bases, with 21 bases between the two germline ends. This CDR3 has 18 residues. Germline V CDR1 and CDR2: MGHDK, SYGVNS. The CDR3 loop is CASRPRARPRYSNQPQHF. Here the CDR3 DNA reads TGTGCCAGCAGGCCCAGGGCCCGGCCTCGATATAGCAATCAGCCCCAGCATTTT.

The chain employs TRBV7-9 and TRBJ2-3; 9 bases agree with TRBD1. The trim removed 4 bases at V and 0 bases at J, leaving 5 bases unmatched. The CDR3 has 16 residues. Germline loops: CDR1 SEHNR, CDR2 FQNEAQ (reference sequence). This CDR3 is CASSSYRGPSTDTQYF. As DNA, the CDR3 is TGTGCCAGCAGCTCTTACAGGGGGCCAAGCACAGATACGCAGTATTTT.

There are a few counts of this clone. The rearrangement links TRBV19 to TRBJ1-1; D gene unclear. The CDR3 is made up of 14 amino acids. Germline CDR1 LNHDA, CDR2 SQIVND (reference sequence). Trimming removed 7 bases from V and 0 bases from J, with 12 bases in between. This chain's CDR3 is CASTVQNMNTEAFF. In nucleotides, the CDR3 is TGTGCCAGTACCGTACAGAATATGAACACTGAAGCTTTCTTT. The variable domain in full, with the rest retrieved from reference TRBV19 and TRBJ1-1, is DGGITQSPKYLFRKEGQNVTLSCEQNLNHDAMYWYRQDPGQGLRLIYYSQIVNDFQKGDIAEGYSVSREKKESFPLTVTSAQKNPTAFYLCASTVQNMNTEAFFGQGTRLTVV.

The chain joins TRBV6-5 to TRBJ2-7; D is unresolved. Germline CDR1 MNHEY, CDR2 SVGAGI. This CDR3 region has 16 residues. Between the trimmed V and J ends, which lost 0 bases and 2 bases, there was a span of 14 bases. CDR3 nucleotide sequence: TGTGCCAGCAGTTACTCGAAAGGAACGGGTACCTACGAGCAGTACTTC. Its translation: CASSYSKGTGTYEQYF.

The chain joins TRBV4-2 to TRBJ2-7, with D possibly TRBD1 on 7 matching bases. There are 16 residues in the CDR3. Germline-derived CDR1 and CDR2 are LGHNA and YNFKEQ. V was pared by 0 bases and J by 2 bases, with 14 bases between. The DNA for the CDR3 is TGTGCCAGCAGCCAAGATAGGGCAGGGGGGCCCTACGAGCAGTACTTC. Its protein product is CASSQDRAGGPYEQYF.

Written as DNA, the CDR3 is TGTGCCAGCAGTTTGAACAGGGGCGGGGGTCAGCCCCAGCATTTT. Translating it yields CASSLNRGGGQPQHF. The chain couples TRBV2 to TRBJ1-5; 7 bases are shared with TRBD1. The CDR3 loop spans 15 amino acids. Germline loops: CDR1 SNHLY, CDR2 FYNNEI. With V trimmed by 5 bases and J by 6 bases, 10 bases remained unmatched.

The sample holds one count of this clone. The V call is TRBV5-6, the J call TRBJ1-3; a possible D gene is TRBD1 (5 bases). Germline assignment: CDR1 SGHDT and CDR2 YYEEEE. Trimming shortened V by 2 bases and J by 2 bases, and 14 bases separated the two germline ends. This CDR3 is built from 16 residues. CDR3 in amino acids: CASSLLSTVTGNTIYF. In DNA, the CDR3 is TGTGCCAGCAGCTTATTATCGACAGTTACTGGAAACACCATATATTTT.

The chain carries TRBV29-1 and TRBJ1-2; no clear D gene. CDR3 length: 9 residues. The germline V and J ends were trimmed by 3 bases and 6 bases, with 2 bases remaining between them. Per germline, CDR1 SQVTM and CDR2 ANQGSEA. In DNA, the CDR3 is TGCAGCGTTGATAATGGCTACACCTTC. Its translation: CSVDNGYTF.

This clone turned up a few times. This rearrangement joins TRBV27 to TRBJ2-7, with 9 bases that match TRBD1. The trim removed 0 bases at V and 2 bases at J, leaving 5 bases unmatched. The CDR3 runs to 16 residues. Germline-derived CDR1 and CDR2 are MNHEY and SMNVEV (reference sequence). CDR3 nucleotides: TGTGCCAGCAGTTTATCGGGACAGGGAGGTACCTACGAGCAGTACTTC. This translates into CASSLSGQGGTYEQYF.

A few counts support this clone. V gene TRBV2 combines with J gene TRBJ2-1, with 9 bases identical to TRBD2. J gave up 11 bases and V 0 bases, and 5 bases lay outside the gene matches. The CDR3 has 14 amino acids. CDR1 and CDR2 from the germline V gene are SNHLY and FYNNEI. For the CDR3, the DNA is TGTGCCAGCAGTGAAGCTCTAGCGGGGAAAAAGCAGTTCTTC. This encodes CASSEALAGKKQFF.

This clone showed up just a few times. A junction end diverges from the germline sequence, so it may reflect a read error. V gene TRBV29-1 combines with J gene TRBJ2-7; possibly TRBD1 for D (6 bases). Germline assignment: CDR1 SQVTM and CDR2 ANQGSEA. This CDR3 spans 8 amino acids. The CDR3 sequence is CSVEPGQF. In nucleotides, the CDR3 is TGCAGCGTTGAGCCAGGACAGTTC.

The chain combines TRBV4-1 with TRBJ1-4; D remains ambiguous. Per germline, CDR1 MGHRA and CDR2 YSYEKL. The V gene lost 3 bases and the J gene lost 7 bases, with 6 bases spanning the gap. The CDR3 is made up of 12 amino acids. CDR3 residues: CASSQAFEKLFF. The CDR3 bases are TGCGCCAGCAGCCAGGCCTTTGAAAAACTGTTTTTT.

The CDR3 sequence: CASSGGLSNEQFF. Here the CDR3 DNA reads TGTGCCAGCAGTGGGGGGCTGAGTAATGAGCAGTTCTTC. The chain couples TRBV2 to TRBJ2-1; D possibly corresponds to TRBD1 (6 bases). Trimming stripped 4 bases from V and 7 bases from J, with 11 bases between. This CDR3 spans 13 amino acids. The germline CDR1 and CDR2 sequences are SNHLY and FYNNEI. The complete variable domain, with remaining parts taken from reference TRBV2 and TRBJ2-1, reads EPEVTQTPSHQVTQMGQEVILRCVPISNHLYFYWYRQILGQKVEFLVSFYNNEISEKSEIFDDQFSVERPDGSNFTLKIRSTKLEDSAMYFCASSGGLSNEQFFGPGTRLTVL.

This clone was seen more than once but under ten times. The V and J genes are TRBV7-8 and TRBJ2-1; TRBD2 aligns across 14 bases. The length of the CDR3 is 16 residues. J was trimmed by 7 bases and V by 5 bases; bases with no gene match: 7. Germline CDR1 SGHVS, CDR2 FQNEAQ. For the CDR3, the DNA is TGTGCCAGCAGCGTCCGACTAGCGGGGGGGCGGAATGAGCAGTTCTTC. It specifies CASSVRLAGGRNEQFF.

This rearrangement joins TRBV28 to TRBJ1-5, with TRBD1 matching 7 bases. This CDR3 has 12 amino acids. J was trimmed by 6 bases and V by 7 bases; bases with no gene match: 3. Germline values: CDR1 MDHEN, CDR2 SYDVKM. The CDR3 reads CASTDRVQPQHF. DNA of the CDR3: TGTGCCAGCACCGACAGGGTTCAGCCCCAGCATTTT.

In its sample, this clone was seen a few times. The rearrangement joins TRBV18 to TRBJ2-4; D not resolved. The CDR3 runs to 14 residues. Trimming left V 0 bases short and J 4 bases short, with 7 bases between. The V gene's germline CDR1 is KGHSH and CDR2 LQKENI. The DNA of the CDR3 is TGTGCCAGCTCACCACCGGAACCAAAAAACATTCAGTACTTC. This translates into CASSPPEPKNIQYF.

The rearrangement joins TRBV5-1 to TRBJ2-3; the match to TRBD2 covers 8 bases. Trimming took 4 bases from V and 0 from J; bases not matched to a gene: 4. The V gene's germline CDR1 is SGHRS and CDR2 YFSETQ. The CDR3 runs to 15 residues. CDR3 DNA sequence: TGCGCCAGCAGCCTTAGCGGGACTAGCACAGATACGCAGTATTTT. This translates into CASSLSGTSTDTQYF. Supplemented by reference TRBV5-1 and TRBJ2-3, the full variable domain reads KAGVTQTPRYLIKTRGQQVTLSCSPISGHRSVSWYQQTPGQGLQFLFEYFSETQRNKGNFPGRFSGRQFSNSRSEMNVSTLELGDSALYLCASSLSGTSTDTQYFGPGTRLTVL.

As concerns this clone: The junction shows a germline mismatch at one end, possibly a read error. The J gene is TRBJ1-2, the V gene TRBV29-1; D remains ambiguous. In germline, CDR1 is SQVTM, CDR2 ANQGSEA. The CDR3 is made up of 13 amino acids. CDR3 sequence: CSAEGRSLRGYTF. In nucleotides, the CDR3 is TGCAGCGCTGAAGGCCGATCACTGCGAGGCTACACCTTC.

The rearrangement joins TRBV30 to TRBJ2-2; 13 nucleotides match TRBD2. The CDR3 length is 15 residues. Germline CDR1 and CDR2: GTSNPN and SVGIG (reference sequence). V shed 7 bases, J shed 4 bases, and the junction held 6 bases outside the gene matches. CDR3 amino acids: CASPLAGGPTGELFF. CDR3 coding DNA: TGTGCCTCTCCACTAGCGGGAGGGCCCACCGGGGAGCTGTTTTTT.

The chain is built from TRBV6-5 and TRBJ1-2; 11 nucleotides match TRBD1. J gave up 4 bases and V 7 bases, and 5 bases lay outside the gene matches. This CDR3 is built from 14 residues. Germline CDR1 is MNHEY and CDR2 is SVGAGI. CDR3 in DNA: TGTGCCAGCACCTTGGGACAGGGGGTCTATGGCTACACCTTC. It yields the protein CASTLGQGVYGYTF.

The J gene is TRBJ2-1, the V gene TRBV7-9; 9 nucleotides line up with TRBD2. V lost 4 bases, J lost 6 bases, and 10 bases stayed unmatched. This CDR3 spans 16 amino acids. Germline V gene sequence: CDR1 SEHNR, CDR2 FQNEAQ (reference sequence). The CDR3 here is CASSYPGLAGSNEQFF. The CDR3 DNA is TGTGCCAGCAGCTACCCCGGTCTAGCGGGATCCAATGAGCAGTTCTTC.

The CDR3 DNA reads as TGTGCCAGCAGCGTTGATCAGGGGGGTCAGCCCCAGCATTTT. Translating gives CASSVDQGGQPQHF. The chain uses TRBV6-1 and TRBJ1-5; TRBD1 matches at 7 bases. The CDR3 runs 14 residues. Germline V gene data show CDR1 as MNHNS and CDR2 as SASEGT. Trimming took 6 bases from V and 6 from J; bases not matched to a gene: 8.

The CDR3 reads CASSPSPGVKNYGYTF. The CDR3 nucleotides are TGTGCCAGCAGTCCCTCACCTGGGGTAAAGAACTATGGCTACACCTTC. This chain links TRBV27 with TRBJ1-2; D is unresolved. The V and J ends lost 5 bases and 2 bases respectively, with 18 bases between them. CDR3 length: 16 amino acids. Germline lookup yields CDR1 MNHEY and CDR2 SMNVEV (reference sequence).